This paragraph reports one TCR beta chain. TCRdb re-derived calls from the 5' RACE reads in MiXCR, one entry per CDR3 protein. The sample includes a few hundred thousand distinct CDR3 sequences, 20% to 25% of them seen just once. The data stem from a study of T-cell memory formation after mild COVID-19. Germline assignment: CDR1 LGHNT and CDR2 FRNRAP. Trimming cost V 5 bases and J 6 bases; bases outside gene matches: 3. This CDR3 contains 13 residues. Material for sequencing was PBMCs or a T cell subset sorted from them (not recorded which). This sequence joins TRBV12-5 and TRBJ1-4; TRBD1 matches 7 bases. This TCR derives from a man aged 18 to 30 who had mild COVID-19 (a few samples of this study predate the infection). Cell type and time point are not known. CDR3 protein: CASGATGHEKLFF. DNA for the CDR3: TGTGCTAGTGGTGCGACAGGGCATGAAAAACTGTTTTTT.